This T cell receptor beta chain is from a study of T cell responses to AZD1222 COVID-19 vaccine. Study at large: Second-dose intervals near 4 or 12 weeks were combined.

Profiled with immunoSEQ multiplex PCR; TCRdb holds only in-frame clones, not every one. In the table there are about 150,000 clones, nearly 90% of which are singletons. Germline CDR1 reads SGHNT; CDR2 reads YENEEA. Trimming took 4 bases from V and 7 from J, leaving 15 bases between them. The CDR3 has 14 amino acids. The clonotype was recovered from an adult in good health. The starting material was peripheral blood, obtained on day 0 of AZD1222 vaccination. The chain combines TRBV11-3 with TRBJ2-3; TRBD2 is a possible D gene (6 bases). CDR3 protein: CASSYRVGGYTQYF. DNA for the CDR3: TGTGCCAGCAGCTACCGGGTCGGAGGGTATACGCAGTATTTT. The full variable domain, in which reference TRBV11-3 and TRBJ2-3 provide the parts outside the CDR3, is EAGVVQSPRYKIIEKKQPVAFWCNPISGHNTLYWYLQNLGQGPELLIRYENEEAVDDSQLPKDRFSAERLKGVDSTLKIQPAELGDSAVYLCASSYRVGGYTQYFGPGTRLTVL.